This is a list of T cell receptor beta chains from one sample in a study of shared clonotypes between healthy human individuals. Only in-frame clones appear in the TCRdb table, and some are missing; sequencing was by immunoSEQ multiplex PCR. The profile covers approximately 700,000 clones, with more than 70% appearing a single time and 1.5% to 2% taken by the ten largest. Sequencing used memory CD4+ T cells sorted from blood. The receptors were gathered from a woman aged 25 to 39 in good health. Both conserved end residues are part of each CDR3. D genes are given only for firm matches. Clone size is stated in some rows and not others, as once, few, many or a class when expanded.

clone size: .; D gene: .; V gene: TRBV27; J gene: TRBJ2-6; CDR3 DNA: TGTGCCAGCAGTAATTATAACTCTGGGGCCAACGTCCTGACTTTC; CDR3 protein: CASSNYNSGANVLTF
clone size: .; D gene: .; V gene: TRBV6-6; J gene: TRBJ2-7; CDR3 DNA: TGTGCCAGCAGTTACGGCCCCGACCTTCCCGAGCAGTACTTC; CDR3 protein: CASSYGPDLPEQYF
clone size: medium-sized; D gene: .; V gene: TRBV29-1; J gene: TRBJ2-5; CDR3 DNA: TGCAGCGTTACCGGCGGGACACAAGAGACCCAGTACTTC; CDR3 protein: CSVTGGTQETQYF
clone size: .; D gene: TRBD2; V gene: TRBV18; J gene: TRBJ2-1; CDR3 DNA: TGTGCCAGCTCACCGCCTATAGCGGGCGGTTTCAATGAGCAGTTCTTC; CDR3 protein: CASSPPIAGGFNEQFF
clone size: .; D gene: .; V gene: TRBV6-1; J gene: TRBJ1-1; CDR3 DNA: TGTGCCAGCAACCAGGGACCGGGGAACACTGAAGCTTTCTTT; CDR3 protein: CASNQGPGNTEAFF
clone size: .; D gene: .; V gene: TRBV11-2; J gene: TRBJ2-5; CDR3 DNA: TGTGCCAGCAGCTTTCGACTGGGGGGAGAGACCCAGTACTTC; CDR3 protein: CASSFRLGGETQYF
clone size: .; D gene: TRBD1; V gene: TRBV7-9; J gene: TRBJ2-4; CDR3 DNA: TGTGCCAGCAGCCCAGGGGGCGATGCGAACATTCAGTACTTC; CDR3 protein: CASSPGGDANIQYF
clone size: .; D gene: TRBD2; V gene: TRBV15; J gene: TRBJ2-7; CDR3 DNA: TGTGCCACCAGCAGGGCCGGGACTAGCTCCTACGAGCAGTACTTC; CDR3 protein: CATSRAGTSSYEQYF
clone size: few; D gene: TRBD2; V gene: TRBV18; J gene: TRBJ2-1; CDR3 DNA: TGTGCCAGCTCTCCACTAGCGGGTCCCTACAATGAGCAGTTCTTC; CDR3 protein: CASSPLAGPYNEQFF
clone size: .; D gene: TRBD1; V gene: TRBV2; J gene: TRBJ1-3; CDR3 DNA: TGTGCCAGCACGGACAGGGCTGGAAACACCATATATTTT; CDR3 protein: CASTDRAGNTIYF
clone size: once; D gene: .; V gene: TRBV21-1; J gene: TRBJ2-1; CDR3 DNA: TGTGCCAGCCATTGGGGGCTAGCAGATTATGAGCAGTTCTTC; CDR3 protein: CASHWGLADYEQFF
clone size: few; D gene: .; V gene: TRBV10-1; J gene: TRBJ1-1; CDR3 DNA: TGCGCCAGCAGTGAGGGAAAGCGAGCTTTCTTT; CDR3 protein: CASSEGKRAFF
clone size: .; D gene: TRBD2; V gene: TRBV7-2; J gene: TRBJ2-1; CDR3 DNA: TGTGCCAGCAGCTTAGAGTTTAGCGGGAGCTACAATGAGCAGTTCTTC; CDR3 protein: CASSLEFSGSYNEQFF
clone size: many; D gene: .; V gene: TRBV19; J gene: TRBJ2-5; CDR3 DNA: TGTGCCAGTAGTATAGGCGGGTTCCAAGAGACCCAGTACTTC; CDR3 protein: CASSIGGFQETQYF
clone size: .; D gene: .; V gene: TRBV6-6; J gene: TRBJ2-2; CDR3 DNA: TGTGCCAGCAGTCCACAGGCGGGGAACACCGGGGAGCTGTTTTTT; CDR3 protein: CASSPQAGNTGELFF
clone size: .; D gene: .; V gene: TRBV19; J gene: TRBJ1-2; CDR3 DNA: TGTGCCAGTAGTATAGGGGGCCTGGAAGGCTATGGCTACACCTTC; CDR3 protein: CASSIGGLEGYGYTF
clone size: .; D gene: .; V gene: TRBV5-6; J gene: TRBJ1-2; CDR3 DNA: TGTGCCAGCAGCTTGGATCGGGGGCTGGGTGGCTACACCTTC; CDR3 protein: CASSLDRGLGGYTF
clone size: .; D gene: .; V gene: TRBV28; J gene: TRBJ2-2; CDR3 DNA: TGTGCCAGCATTTTCTCAGGGAACACCGGGGAGCTGTTTTTT; CDR3 protein: CASIFSGNTGELFF
clone size: .; D gene: .; V gene: TRBV20-1; J gene: TRBJ2-7; CDR3 DNA: TGCAGTGCTAAGAATTACGAGCAGTACTTC; CDR3 protein: CSAKNYEQYF
clone size: .; D gene: .; V gene: TRBV30; J gene: TRBJ2-2; CDR3 DNA: TGTGCCTGGAGTGATTTTGCGGGCGGGGAGCTGTTTTTT; CDR3 protein: CAWSDFAGGELFF
clone size: .; D gene: .; V gene: TRBV11-3; J gene: TRBJ2-7; CDR3 DNA: TGTGCCAGCAGCTTAGCTCCTGACTCCTACGAGCAGTACTTC; CDR3 protein: CASSLAPDSYEQYF
clone size: .; D gene: TRBD1; V gene: TRBV19; J gene: TRBJ1-4; CDR3 DNA: TGTGCCAGTAGTATAGATCTACGGACAGGAAACGAAAAACTGTTTTTT; CDR3 protein: CASSIDLRTGNEKLFF
clone size: .; D gene: TRBD2; V gene: TRBV6-1; J gene: TRBJ2-1; CDR3 DNA: TGTGCCAGCAGTGAAAGTAGCGGGAGTTACTACAATGAGCAGTTCTTC; CDR3 protein: CASSESSGSYYNEQFF
clone size: few; D gene: .; V gene: TRBV5-1; J gene: TRBJ2-1; CDR3 DNA: TGCGCCAGCAGCTTGTCGGTTAGCTCCTACAATGAGCAGTTCTTC; CDR3 protein: CASSLSVSSYNEQFF
clone size: .; D gene: TRBD1; V gene: TRBV18; J gene: TRBJ1-3; CDR3 DNA: TGTGCCAGCTCACAGGGACAGCACTCTGGAAACACCATATATTTT; CDR3 protein: CASSQGQHSGNTIYF
clone size: .; D gene: TRBD2; V gene: TRBV5-1; J gene: TRBJ2-7; CDR3 DNA: TGCGCCAGCAGATCGCGGGAGGGCCACGAGCAGTACTTC; CDR3 protein: CASRSREGHEQYF
clone size: .; D gene: .; V gene: TRBV5-1; J gene: TRBJ2-5; CDR3 DNA: TGCGCCAGCAGTCCCGGACCCCGCTCCCAGTACTTC; CDR3 protein: CASSPGPRSQYF
clone size: .; D gene: TRBD2; V gene: TRBV14; J gene: TRBJ2-1; CDR3 DNA: TGTGCCAGCAGCCAAGGACGTGTGACTAGCGGGAGTTTGGACAATGAGCAGTTCTTC; CDR3 protein: CASSQGRVTSGSLDNEQFF
clone size: once; D gene: .; V gene: TRBV6-6; J gene: TRBJ2-5; CDR3 DNA: TGTGCCAGCAGTTACCTACAGGGTTCAGAGACCCAGTACTTC; CDR3 protein: CASSYLQGSETQYF
clone size: .; D gene: .; V gene: TRBV9; J gene: TRBJ1-5; CDR3 DNA: TGTGCCAGCAGCGCTGGGGGGGGAGGTAATCAGCCCCAGCATTTT; CDR3 protein: CASSAGGGGNQPQHF
clone size: .; D gene: TRBD1; V gene: TRBV27; J gene: TRBJ2-7; CDR3 DNA: TGTGCCAGCAGTATCATACCGGGACAGGGGTCGGGCGAGCAGTACTTC; CDR3 protein: CASSIIPGQGSGEQYF
clone size: once; D gene: TRBD2; V gene: TRBV15; J gene: TRBJ2-1; CDR3 DNA: TGTGCCACCAGCAGAGAGGGGCTAGCGGAAATCAATGAGCAGTTCTTC; CDR3 protein: CATSREGLAEINEQFF
clone size: .; D gene: .; V gene: TRBV18; J gene: TRBJ2-5; CDR3 DNA: TGTGCCAGCTCACCCGGGACAAAACAAGAGACCCAGTACTTC; CDR3 protein: CASSPGTKQETQYF
clone size: .; D gene: .; V gene: TRBV28; J gene: TRBJ2-2; CDR3 DNA: TGTGCCAGCAGTGGGTTGACGGGGAGATTGAACACCGGGGAGCTGTTTTTT; CDR3 protein: CASSGLTGRLNTGELFF
clone size: .; D gene: .; V gene: TRBV9; J gene: TRBJ2-5; CDR3 DNA: TGTGCCAGCAGCGTAGGGGGAACCAACCAAGAGACCCAGTACTTC; CDR3 protein: CASSVGGTNQETQYF
clone size: .; D gene: TRBD2; V gene: TRBV5-6; J gene: TRBJ2-3; CDR3 DNA: TGTGCCAGCAGCTTGGGGACTAGCGGGAGGGCAGATACGCAGTATTTT; CDR3 protein: CASSLGTSGRADTQYF
clone size: .; D gene: .; V gene: TRBV6-5; J gene: TRBJ2-2; CDR3 DNA: TGTGCCAGCAGGCCTAGGCTGTCCGGGGAGCTGTTTTTT; CDR3 protein: CASRPRLSGELFF
clone size: .; D gene: .; V gene: TRBV28; J gene: TRBJ2-7; CDR3 DNA: TGTGCCAGCGGACCGGTGGACGGGAAAAGCTACGAGCAGTACTTC; CDR3 protein: CASGPVDGKSYEQYF
clone size: .; D gene: TRBD2; V gene: TRBV7-9; J gene: TRBJ2-3; CDR3 DNA: TGTGCCAGCAGCACCCTCGGGAGGGGGACAGATACGCAGTATTTT; CDR3 protein: CASSTLGRGTDTQYF
clone size: .; D gene: .; V gene: TRBV2; J gene: TRBJ1-3; CDR3 DNA: TGTGCCAGTCGACAGGCACGCTCTGGAAACACCATATATTTT; CDR3 protein: CASRQARSGNTIYF
clone size: .; D gene: TRBD1; V gene: TRBV5-1; J gene: TRBJ2-5; CDR3 DNA: TGCGCCAGCAGCTTGGCCGGGACAGGACGAGAGACCCAGTACTTC; CDR3 protein: CASSLAGTGRETQYF